This TCR beta chain was recovered during a study of blood T cell repertoires in COVID-19. The table lists this clone with a count of one. Germline V lookup: CDR1 MNHEY, CDR2 SVGAGI. Trimming cost V 5 bases and J 1 base, with 11 bases left between them. The CDR3 contains 14 residues. Assay used: immunoSEQ multiplex PCR; TCRdb lists only in-frame clones, some missing. Among approximately 200,000 clones listed, around 80% were seen once. The material sequenced was peripheral blood. This sequence joins TRBV6-5 and TRBJ1-2; tentative D call: TRBD1 (6 bases). This TCR came from a woman aged 80 or older with acute or convalescent COVID-19. CDR3 DNA: TGTGCCAGCAGTCCCCAGGGGTTTAACTATGGCTACACCTTC. It is translated as CASSPQGFNYGYTF.